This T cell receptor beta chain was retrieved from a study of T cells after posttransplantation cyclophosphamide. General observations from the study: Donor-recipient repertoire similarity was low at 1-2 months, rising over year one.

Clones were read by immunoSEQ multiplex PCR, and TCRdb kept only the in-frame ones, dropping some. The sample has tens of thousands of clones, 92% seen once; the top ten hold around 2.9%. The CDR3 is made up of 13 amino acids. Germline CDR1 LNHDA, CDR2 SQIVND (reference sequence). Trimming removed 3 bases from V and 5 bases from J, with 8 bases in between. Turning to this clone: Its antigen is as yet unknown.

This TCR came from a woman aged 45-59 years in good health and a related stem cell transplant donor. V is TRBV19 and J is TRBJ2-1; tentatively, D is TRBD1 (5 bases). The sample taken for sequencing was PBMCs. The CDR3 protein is CASSIGADNEQFF. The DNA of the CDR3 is TGTGCCAGTAGTATTGGGGCCGACAATGAGCAGTTCTTC.